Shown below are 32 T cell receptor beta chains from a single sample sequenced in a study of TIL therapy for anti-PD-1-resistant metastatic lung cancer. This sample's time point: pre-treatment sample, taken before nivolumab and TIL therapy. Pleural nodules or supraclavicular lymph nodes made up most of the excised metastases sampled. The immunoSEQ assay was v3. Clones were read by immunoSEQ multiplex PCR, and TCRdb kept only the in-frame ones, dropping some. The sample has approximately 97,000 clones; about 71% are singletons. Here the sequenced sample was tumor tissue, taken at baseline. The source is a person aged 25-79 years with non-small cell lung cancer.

The CDR3 region has the DNA TGTGCCACCAGTGGAGGACAGATGAACACTGAAGCTTTCTTT. This translates into CATSGGQMNTEAFF. The rearrangement uses TRBV24-1 and TRBJ1-1, with D possibly TRBD1 on 6 matching bases. Deletions cut 5 bases from V and 0 bases from J, with 9 bases between. Germline V gives CDR1 KGHDR, CDR2 SFDVKD. The length of the CDR3 is 14 residues.

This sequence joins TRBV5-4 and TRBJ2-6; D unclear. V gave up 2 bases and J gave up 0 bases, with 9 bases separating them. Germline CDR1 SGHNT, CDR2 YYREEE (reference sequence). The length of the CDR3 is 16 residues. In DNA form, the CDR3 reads TGTGCCAGCAGCTTTCGACGAACCTCTGGGGCCAACGTCCTGACTTTC. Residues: CASSFRRTSGANVLTF. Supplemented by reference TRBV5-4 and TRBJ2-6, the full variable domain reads ETGVTQSPTHLIKTRGQQVTLRCSSQSGHNTVSWYQQALGQGPQFIFQYYREEENGRGNFPPRFSGLQFPNYSSELNVNALELDDSALYLCASSFRRTSGANVLTFGAGSRLTVL.

The CDR3 protein is CASSLRGNSYEQYF. The CDR3 DNA reads as TGTGCCAGCAGTTTAAGGGGGAACTCCTACGAGCAGTACTTC. V and J are TRBV27 and TRBJ2-7, with TRBD1 as a possible D gene (6 bases). This CDR3 contains 14 residues. Trimming removed 2 bases from V and 0 bases from J, with 8 bases in between. Germline values: CDR1 MNHEY, CDR2 SMNVEV (reference sequence).

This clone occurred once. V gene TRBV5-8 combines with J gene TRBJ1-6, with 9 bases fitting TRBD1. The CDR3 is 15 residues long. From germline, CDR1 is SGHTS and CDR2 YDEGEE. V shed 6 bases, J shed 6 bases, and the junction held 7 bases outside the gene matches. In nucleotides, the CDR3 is TGTGCCAGCACGCCACAGGGGGCCTTTAATTCACCCCTCCACTTT. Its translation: CASTPQGAFNSPLHF.

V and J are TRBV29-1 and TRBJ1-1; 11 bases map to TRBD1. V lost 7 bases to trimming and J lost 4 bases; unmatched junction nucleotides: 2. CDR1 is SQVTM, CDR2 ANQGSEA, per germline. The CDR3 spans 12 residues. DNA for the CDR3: TGCAGCGCTGGGACAGGGGGCACTGAAGCTTTCTTT. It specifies CSAGTGGTEAFF.

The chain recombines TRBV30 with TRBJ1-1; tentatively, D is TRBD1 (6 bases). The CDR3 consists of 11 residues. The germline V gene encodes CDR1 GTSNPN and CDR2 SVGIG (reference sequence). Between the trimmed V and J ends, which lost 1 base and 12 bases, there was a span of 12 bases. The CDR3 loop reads CAWSGQVATFF. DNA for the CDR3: TGTGCCTGGAGTGGACAGGTTGCAACTTTCTTT.

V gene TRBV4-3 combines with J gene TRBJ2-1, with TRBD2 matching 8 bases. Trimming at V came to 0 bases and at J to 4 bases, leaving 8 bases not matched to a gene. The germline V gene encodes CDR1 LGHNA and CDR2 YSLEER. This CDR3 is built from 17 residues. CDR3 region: CASSQDLAGSLYNEQFF. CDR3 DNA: TGCGCCAGCAGCCAAGATTTAGCGGGGAGTCTTTACAATGAGCAGTTCTTC.

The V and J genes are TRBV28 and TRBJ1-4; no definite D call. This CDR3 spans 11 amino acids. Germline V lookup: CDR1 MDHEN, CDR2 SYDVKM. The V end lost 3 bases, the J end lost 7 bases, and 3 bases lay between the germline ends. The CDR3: CASSFTEKLFF. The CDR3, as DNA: TGTGCCAGCAGTTTCACTGAAAAACTGTTTTTT.

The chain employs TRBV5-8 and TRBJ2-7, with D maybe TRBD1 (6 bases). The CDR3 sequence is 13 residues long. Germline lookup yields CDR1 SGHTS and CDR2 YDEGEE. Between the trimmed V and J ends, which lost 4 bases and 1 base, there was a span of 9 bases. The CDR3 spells CASSLRGSYEQYF. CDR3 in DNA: TGTGCCAGCAGCCTCAGGGGTTCCTACGAGCAGTACTTC.

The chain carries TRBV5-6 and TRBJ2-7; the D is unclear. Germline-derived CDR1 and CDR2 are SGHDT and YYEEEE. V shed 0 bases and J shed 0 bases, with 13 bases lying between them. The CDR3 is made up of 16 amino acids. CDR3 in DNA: TGTGCCAGCAGCTTGGGGGCATTTATGAGCTCCTACGAGCAGTACTTC. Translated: CASSLGAFMSSYEQYF. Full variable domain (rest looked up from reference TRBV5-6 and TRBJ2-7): DAGVTQSPTHLIKTRGQQVTLRCSPKSGHDTVSWYQQALGQGPQFIFQYYEEEERQRGNFPDRFSGHQFPNYSSELNVNALLLGDSALYLCASSLGAFMSSYEQYFGPGTRLTVT.

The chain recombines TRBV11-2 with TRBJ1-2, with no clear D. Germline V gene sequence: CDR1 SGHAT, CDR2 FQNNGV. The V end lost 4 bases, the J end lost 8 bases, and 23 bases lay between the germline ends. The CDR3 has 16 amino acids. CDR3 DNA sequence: TGTGCCAGCAGCTCAAGTCCGGGTATCGACGCTCGGGGCTACACCTTC. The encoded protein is CASSSSPGIDARGYTF. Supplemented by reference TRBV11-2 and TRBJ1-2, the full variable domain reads EAGVAQSPRYKIIEKRQSVAFWCNPISGHATLYWYQQILGQGPKLLIQFQNNGVVDDSQLPKDRFSAERLKGVDSTLKIQPAKLEDSAVYLCASSSSPGIDARGYTFGSGTRLTVV.

CDR3: CASSLAGGSGEKLFF. The CDR3 DNA reads as TGTGCCAGCAGCTTAGCCGGGGGGTCCGGGGAAAAACTGTTTTTT. The chain is built from TRBV7-2 and TRBJ1-4; D is possibly TRBD1 (5 bases). Germline V gene sequence: CDR1 SGHTA, CDR2 FQGNSA. Trimming cost V 0 bases and J 8 bases, with 13 bases left between them. This CDR3 is 15 amino acids long.

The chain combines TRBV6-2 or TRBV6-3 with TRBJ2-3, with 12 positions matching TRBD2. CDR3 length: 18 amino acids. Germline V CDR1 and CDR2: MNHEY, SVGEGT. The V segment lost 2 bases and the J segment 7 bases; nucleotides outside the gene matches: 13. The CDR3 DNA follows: TGTGCCAGCAGTTACCGACATACTAGCGGGGGGTCCAATAATACGCAGTATTTT. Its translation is CASSYRHTSGGSNNTQYF.

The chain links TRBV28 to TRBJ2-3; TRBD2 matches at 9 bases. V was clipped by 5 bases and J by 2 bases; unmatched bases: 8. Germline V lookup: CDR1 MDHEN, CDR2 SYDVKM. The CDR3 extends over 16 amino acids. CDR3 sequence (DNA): TGTGCCAGCAGTCCGGCCGCGGGAGGGCCCACAGATACGCAGTATTTT. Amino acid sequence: CASSPAAGGPTDTQYF.

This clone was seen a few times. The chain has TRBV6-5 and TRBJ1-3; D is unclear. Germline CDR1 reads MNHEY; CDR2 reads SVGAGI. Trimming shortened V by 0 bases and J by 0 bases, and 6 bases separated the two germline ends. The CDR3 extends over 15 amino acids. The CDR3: CASSYSRSSGNTIYF. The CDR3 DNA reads TGTGCCAGCAGTTACTCTCGCAGCTCTGGAAACACCATATATTTT.

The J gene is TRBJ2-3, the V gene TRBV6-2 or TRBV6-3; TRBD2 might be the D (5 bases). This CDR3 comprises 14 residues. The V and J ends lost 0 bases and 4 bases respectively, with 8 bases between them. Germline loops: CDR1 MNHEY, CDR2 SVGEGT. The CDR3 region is CASSYSLVADTQYF. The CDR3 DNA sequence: TGTGCCAGCAGTTACTCACTAGTTGCAGATACGCAGTATTTT.

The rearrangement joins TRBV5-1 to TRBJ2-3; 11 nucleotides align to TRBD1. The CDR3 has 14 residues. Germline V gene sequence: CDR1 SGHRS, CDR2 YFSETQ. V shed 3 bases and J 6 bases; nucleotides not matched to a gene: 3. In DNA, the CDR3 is TGCGCCAGCAGCTCGGGACAGGGGGACGATACGCAGTATTTT. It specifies CASSSGQGDDTQYF.

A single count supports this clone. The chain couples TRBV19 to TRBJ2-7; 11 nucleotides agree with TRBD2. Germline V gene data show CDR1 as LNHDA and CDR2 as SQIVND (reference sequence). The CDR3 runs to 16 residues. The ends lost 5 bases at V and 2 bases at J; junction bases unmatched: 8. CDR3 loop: CASSQGLAGGAYEQYF. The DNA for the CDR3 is TGTGCCAGTAGTCAGGGGCTAGCGGGAGGAGCCTACGAGCAGTACTTC.

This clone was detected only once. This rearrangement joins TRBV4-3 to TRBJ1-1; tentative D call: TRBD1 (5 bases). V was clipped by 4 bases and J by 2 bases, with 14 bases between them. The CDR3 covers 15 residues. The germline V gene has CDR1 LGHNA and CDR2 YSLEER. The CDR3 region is CASSLSWGGNTEAFF. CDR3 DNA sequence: TGCGCCAGCAGCCTGTCTTGGGGGGGTAACACTGAAGCTTTCTTT.

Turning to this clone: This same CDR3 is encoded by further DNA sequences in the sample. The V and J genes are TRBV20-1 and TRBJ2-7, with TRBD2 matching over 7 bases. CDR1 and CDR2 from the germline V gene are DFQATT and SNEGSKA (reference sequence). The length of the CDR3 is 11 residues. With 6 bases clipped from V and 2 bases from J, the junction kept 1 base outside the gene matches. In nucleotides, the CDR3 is TGCAGTGCCGGGGGGACCTACGAGCAGTACTTC. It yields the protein CSAGGTYEQYF.

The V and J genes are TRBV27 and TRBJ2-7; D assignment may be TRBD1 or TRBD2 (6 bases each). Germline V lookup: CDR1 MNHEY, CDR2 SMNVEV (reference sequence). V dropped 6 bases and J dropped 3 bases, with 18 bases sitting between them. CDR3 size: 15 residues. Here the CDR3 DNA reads TGTGCCAGCAGCACCGGTGGGGGGCCCAACTACGAGCAGTACTTC. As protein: CASSTGGGPNYEQYF.

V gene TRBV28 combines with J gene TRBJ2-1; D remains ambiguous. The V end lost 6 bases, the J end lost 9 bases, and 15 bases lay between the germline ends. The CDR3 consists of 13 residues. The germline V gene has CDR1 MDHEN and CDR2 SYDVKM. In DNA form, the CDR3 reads TGTGCCAGCAGGGTAAACCTACTACGTGAGCAGTTCTTC. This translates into CASRVNLLREQFF.

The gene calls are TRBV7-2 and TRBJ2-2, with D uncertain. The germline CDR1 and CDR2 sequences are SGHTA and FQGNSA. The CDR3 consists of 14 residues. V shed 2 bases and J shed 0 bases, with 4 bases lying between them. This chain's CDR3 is CASSLNSNTGELFF. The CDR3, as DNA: TGTGCCAGCAGCTTAAATTCGAACACCGGGGAGCTGTTTTTT.

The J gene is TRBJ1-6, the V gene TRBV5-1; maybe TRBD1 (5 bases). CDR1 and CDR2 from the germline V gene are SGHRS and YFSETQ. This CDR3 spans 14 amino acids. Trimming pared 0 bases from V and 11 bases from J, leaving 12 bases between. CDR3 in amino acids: CASSLESGTTPLHF. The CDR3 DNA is TGCGCCAGCAGCTTGGAATCCGGGACCACACCCCTCCACTTT.

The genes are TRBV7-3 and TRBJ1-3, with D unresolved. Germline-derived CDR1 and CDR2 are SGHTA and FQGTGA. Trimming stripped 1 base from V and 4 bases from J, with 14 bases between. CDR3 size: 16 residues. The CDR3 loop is CASSLSGGGRGNTIYF. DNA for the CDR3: TGTGCCAGCAGCTTAAGCGGCGGTGGGCGGGGAAACACCATATATTTT.

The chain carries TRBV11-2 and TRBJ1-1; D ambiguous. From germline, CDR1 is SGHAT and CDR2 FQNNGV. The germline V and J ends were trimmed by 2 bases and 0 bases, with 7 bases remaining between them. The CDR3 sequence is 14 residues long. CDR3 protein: CASSLQRLNTEAFF. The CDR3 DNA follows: TGTGCCAGCAGCTTACAGAGACTGAACACTGAAGCTTTCTTT.

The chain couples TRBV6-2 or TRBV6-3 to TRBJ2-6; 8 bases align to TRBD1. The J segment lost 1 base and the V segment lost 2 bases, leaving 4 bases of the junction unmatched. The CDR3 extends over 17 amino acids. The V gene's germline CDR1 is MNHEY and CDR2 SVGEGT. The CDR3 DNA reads TGTGCCAGCAGTTACCGACGACAGGGGTCTGGGGCCAACGTCCTGACTTTC. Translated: CASSYRRQGSGANVLTF.

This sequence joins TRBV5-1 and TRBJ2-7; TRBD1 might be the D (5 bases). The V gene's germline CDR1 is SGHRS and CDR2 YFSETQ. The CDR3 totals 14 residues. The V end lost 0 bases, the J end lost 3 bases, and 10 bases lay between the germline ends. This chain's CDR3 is CASSLGFQGYEQYF. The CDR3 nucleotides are TGCGCCAGCAGCTTGGGGTTTCAGGGCTACGAGCAGTACTTC.

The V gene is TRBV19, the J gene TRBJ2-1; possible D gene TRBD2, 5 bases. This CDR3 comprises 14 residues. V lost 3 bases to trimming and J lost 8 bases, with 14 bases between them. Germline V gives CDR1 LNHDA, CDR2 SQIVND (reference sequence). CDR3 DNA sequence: TGTGCCAGTAGTATTCCGAGGGATTCCTATGAGCAGTTCTTC. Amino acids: CASSIPRDSYEQFF.

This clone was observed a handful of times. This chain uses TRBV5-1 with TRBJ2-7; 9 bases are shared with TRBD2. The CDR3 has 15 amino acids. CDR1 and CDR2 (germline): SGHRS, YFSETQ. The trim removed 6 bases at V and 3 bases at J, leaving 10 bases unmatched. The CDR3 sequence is CASTLGSGGIYEQYF. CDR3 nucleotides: TGCGCCAGCACCTTAGGTAGCGGGGGCATCTACGAGCAGTACTTC.

In nucleotides, the CDR3 is TGTGCCAGCAGCTTAGAGGGCGGGAACGCCTACGAGCAGTACTTC. Encoded protein: CASSLEGGNAYEQYF. The genes are TRBV7-6 and TRBJ2-7, with D perhaps matching TRBD2 (6 bases). The CDR3 sequence is 15 residues long. Trimming left V 1 base short and J 2 bases short, with 12 bases between. CDR1 and CDR2 from the germline V gene are SGHVS and FNYEAQ.

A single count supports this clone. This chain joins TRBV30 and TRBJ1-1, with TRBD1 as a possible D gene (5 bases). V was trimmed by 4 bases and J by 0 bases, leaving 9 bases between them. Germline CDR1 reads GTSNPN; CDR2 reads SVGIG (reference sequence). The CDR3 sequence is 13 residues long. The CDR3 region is CAWTGRMNTEAFF. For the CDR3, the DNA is TGTGCCTGGACGGGGCGAATGAACACTGAAGCTTTCTTT. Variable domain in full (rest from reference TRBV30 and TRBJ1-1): SQTIHQWPATLVQPVGSPLSLECTVEGTSNPNLYWYRQAAGRGLQLLFYSVGIGQISSEVPQNLSASRPQDRQFILSSKKLLLSDSGFYLCAWTGRMNTEAFFGQGTRLTVV.